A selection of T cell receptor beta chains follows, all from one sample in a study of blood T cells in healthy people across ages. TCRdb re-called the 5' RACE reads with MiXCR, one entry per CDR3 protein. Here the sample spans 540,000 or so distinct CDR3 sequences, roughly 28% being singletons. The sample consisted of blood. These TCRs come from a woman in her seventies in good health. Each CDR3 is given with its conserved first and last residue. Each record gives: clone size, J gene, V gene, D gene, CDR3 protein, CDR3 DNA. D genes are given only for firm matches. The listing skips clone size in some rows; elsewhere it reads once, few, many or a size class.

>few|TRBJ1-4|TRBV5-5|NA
CASSSAGGTNEKLFF
TGTGCCAGCAGCTCTGCGGGGGGGACTAATGAAAAACTGTTTTTT
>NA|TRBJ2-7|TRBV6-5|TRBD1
CASKWDRGTYEQYF
TGTGCCAGCAAATGGGACAGGGGAACCTACGAGCAGTACTTC
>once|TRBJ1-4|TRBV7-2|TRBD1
CASSRQGQNEKLFF
TGTGCCAGCAGCAGACAGGGTCAGAATGAAAAACTGTTTTTT
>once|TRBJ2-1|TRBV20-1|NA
CSAREGAGENAEQFF
TGCAGTGCTAGAGAGGGGGCAGGGGAGAATGCTGAGCAGTTCTTC
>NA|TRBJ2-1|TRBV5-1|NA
CASTPHTGAGYNEQFF
TGCGCCAGCACTCCGCATACAGGTGCTGGGTACAATGAGCAGTTCTTC
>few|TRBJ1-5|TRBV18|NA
CASSDTGQPQHF
TGTGCCAGCTCAGACACAGGTCAGCCCCAGCATTTT
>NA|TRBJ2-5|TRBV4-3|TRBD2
CASSQKGGAGVNQETQYF
TGCGCCAGCAGCCAAAAGGGGGGAGCGGGGGTCAACCAAGAGACCCAGTACTTC
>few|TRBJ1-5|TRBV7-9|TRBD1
CASSLGQGRNQPQHF
TGTGCCAGCAGCTTAGGACAGGGGCGCAATCAGCCCCAGCATTTT
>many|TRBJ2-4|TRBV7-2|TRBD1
CASSLGGQGKNIQYF
TGTGCCAGCAGCTTAGGGGGACAGGGAAAAAACATTCAGTACTTC
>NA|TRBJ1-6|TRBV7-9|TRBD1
CASSYTGTANSPLHF
TGTGCCAGCAGCTACACCGGGACAGCCAATTCACCCCTCCACTTT
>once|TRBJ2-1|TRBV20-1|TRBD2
CSARLGLAGDYEQFF
TGCAGTGCTAGATTGGGACTAGCGGGGGACTATGAGCAGTTCTTC
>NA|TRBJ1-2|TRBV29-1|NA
CSAMTVLDGYTF
TGCAGCGCGATGACGGTTTTGGATGGCTACACCTTC
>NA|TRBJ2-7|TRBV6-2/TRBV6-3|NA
CASRAWGEQYF
TGTGCCAGCAGAGCATGGGGCGAGCAGTACTTC
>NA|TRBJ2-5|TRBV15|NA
CAPSRDQETQYF
TGTGCCCCCAGCAGAGATCAAGAGACCCAGTACTTC
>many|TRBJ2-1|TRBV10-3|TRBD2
CAISDRQAGTYNEQFF
TGTGCCATCAGTGACCGGCAAGCGGGGACCTACAATGAGCAGTTCTTC
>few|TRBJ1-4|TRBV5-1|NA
CASSRGSGATNEKLFF
TGCGCCAGCAGCCGAGGGAGTGGCGCAACTAATGAAAAACTGTTTTTT
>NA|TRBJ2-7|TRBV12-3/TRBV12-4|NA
CASSNLPGASEQYF
TGTGCCAGCAGCAACCTCCCGGGGGCGAGCGAGCAGTACTTC
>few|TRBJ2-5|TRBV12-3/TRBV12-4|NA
CASSFSTSETQYF
TGTGCCAGCAGTTTTTCTACTTCGGAGACCCAGTACTTC
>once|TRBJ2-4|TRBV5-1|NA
CASSLDTGSGNIQYF
TGCGCCAGCAGCTTGGACACTGGTTCGGGAAACATTCAGTACTTC
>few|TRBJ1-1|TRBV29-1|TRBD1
CSSGQGGTEAFF
TGCAGTTCCGGACAGGGGGGCACTGAAGCTTTCTTT
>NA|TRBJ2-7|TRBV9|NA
CASSVVPGLGEQYF
TGTGCCAGCAGCGTAGTTCCAGGGCTGGGCGAGCAGTACTTC
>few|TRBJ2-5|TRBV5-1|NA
CASSLEGTQETQYF
TGCGCCAGCAGCTTGGAGGGCACTCAAGAGACCCAGTACTTC